The 10 T cell receptor beta chains listed next were all sequenced from one sample in a study of blood T cells in healthy people across ages. Sample-barcoded 5' priming and a J-beta primer mix drove a second PCR of about 6 to 12 cycles. TCRdb re-called the 5' RACE reads with MiXCR, one entry per CDR3 protein. The sample contains more than 1.4 million distinct CDR3 sequences, 42% of which appear only once. Sequenced material: blood. The origin of the receptors is a woman aged 18 to 35 in good health.

The rearrangement uses TRBV18 and TRBJ1-2, with a weak D call TRBD1 (5 bases). V was cut by 0 bases and J by 4 bases, with 15 bases left in between. The CDR3 extends over 16 amino acids. CDR1 is KGHSH and CDR2 is LQKENI in the germline V gene. CDR3 in DNA: TGTGCCAGCTCACCACCAAGCCCAGGGCCACCCTATGGCTACACCTTC. It yields the protein CASSPPSPGPPYGYTF. Based on the CDR3 plus reference TRBV18 and TRBJ1-2, the full variable domain is NAGVMQNPRHLVRRRGQEARLRCSPMKGHSHVYWYRQLPEEGLKFMVYLQKENIIDESGMPKERFSAEFPKEGPSILRIQQVVRGDSAAYFCASSPPSPGPPYGYTFGSGTRLTVV.

This clonotype came up a few times. The genes are TRBV6-5 and TRBJ2-2; 9 bases are shared with TRBD1. Germline CDR1 reads MNHEY; CDR2 reads SVGAGI. The CDR3 has 16 residues. The J segment lost 3 bases and the V segment lost 6 bases, leaving 8 bases of the junction unmatched. The CDR3 DNA follows: TGTGCCAGCAGGGGAATGGACAGGGGTTACACCGGGGAGCTGTTTTTT. Its translation: CASRGMDRGYTGELFF.

The CDR3 sequence is CASSPRGLAGGRQETQYF. CDR3 sequence (DNA): TGCGCCAGCAGCCCCCGCGGACTAGCGGGGGGGCGACAAGAGACCCAGTACTTC. This sequence joins TRBV5-1 and TRBJ2-5; 15 positions match TRBD2. Germline CDR1 is SGHRS and CDR2 is YFSETQ. Trimming took 4 bases from V and 2 from J; bases not matched to a gene: 9. The CDR3 spans 18 residues.

The chain is built from TRBV18 and TRBJ2-1; a possible D gene is TRBD2 (5 bases). CDR3 length equals 15 residues. Germline V gene sequence: CDR1 KGHSH, CDR2 LQKENI. Trimming took 2 bases from V and 0 from J, leaving 8 bases between them. CDR3: CASSPERYSYNEQFF. Written as DNA, the CDR3 is TGTGCCAGCTCACCAGAGCGGTACTCCTACAATGAGCAGTTCTTC.

The chain links TRBV6-1 to TRBJ2-7; D is uncertain. CDR3 length: 11 residues. Germline lookup yields CDR1 MNHNS and CDR2 SASEGT. The CDR3 bases are TGTGGAACTGATCCCGGCTACGAGCAGTACTTC. Protein sequence: CGTDPGYEQYF.

The chain links TRBV12-3 or TRBV12-4 to TRBJ2-7; D may correspond to TRBD1 or TRBD2 (6 bases each). There are 15 residues in the CDR3. Trimming took off 1 base at V and 5 bases at J, with 15 bases between the two ends. CDR3 coding DNA: TGTGCCAGCAGTTTAGGGGGGGCCTCCTTTGACGAGCAGTACTTC. Amino acid sequence: CASSLGGASFDEQYF.

This clonotype was observed a few times. The chain couples TRBV10-2 to TRBJ2-6; D is unresolved. In germline, CDR1 is WSHSY, CDR2 SAAADI. Trimming stripped 0 bases from V and 0 bases from J, with 9 bases between. The CDR3 has 17 amino acids. This chain's CDR3 is CASSESTGSSGANVLTF. CDR3 DNA sequence: TGCGCCAGCAGTGAGTCCACCGGGTCCTCTGGGGCCAACGTCCTGACTTTC.

The chain uses TRBV12-3 or TRBV12-4 and TRBJ2-1; TRBD2 agrees at 8 bases. V gave up 2 bases and J gave up 9 bases; unmatched junction bases: 9. The CDR3 contains 15 residues. The chain's CDR3 is CASSLWVSGNGEQFF. Here the CDR3 DNA reads TGTGCCAGCAGTTTATGGGTTAGCGGGAATGGTGAGCAGTTCTTC.

This rearrangement joins TRBV27 to TRBJ2-5; TRBD2 matches at 8 bases. Germline loops: CDR1 MNHEY, CDR2 SMNVEV (reference sequence). The CDR3 runs to 15 residues. With 10 bases clipped from V and 2 bases from J, the junction kept 12 bases outside the gene matches. The DNA of the CDR3 is TGTGCCACCATCCCCTTTGCGGGAGGACAAGAGACCCAGTACTTC. It encodes CATIPFAGGQETQYF.

This clonotype was observed a few times. In DNA, the CDR3 is TGCAGTGCTAGTGTCGACGGCGCTGCGGATCAGCCCCAGCATTTT. Translation gives CSASVDGAADQPQHF. The gene calls are TRBV20-1 and TRBJ1-5; D not resolved. CDR3 length: 15 residues. V was cut by 3 bases and J by 5 bases, with 17 bases left in between. Germline-derived CDR1 and CDR2 are DFQATT and SNEGSKA (reference sequence).